This T cell receptor beta chain comes out of a study of blood T cell repertoires in COVID-19. About the research overall: In each case, the material was cDNA or gDNA derived from T cells, B-cell-depleted T cells, or PBMCs.

Seattle enrolled patients during active infection and tracked them longitudinally. Profiling relied on immunoSEQ multiplex PCR, and the TCRdb table lists in-frame clones only, not all of them. The sample holds some 300,000 clones, about 86% seen once. Germline V gene sequence: CDR1 MGHRA, CDR2 YSYEKL. The V end was cut by 0 bases, the J end by 0 bases, with 3 bases between. This CDR3 region has 13 residues. The sample taken for sequencing was peripheral blood. This TCR was sampled from a woman aged 65 to 85 with COVID-19, enrolled during active disease. The rearrangement joins TRBV4-1 to TRBJ2-7, with D uncertain. In nucleotides, the CDR3 is TGCGCCAGCAGCCAAGATAACTCCTACGAGCAGTACTTC. Encoded protein: CASSQDNSYEQYF.